This is a list of T cell receptor beta chains from one sample in a study of shared clonotypes between healthy human individuals. Profiling relied on immunoSEQ multiplex PCR, and the TCRdb table lists in-frame clones only, not all of them. The sample lists 550,000 to 800,000 clones, under 80% occurring once. The sample taken for sequencing was memory CD4+ T cells sorted from blood. These receptors originate from a woman in her thirties in good health. CDR3s include the opening cysteine and the closing phenylalanine or tryptophan. A D gene is named only where the DNA matches it firmly. Rows may omit the clone size; those that give it use once, few, many or a size class.

TRBV21-1,TRBJ2-3,-,few,TGTGCCAGCAGCCGACGGACTAGCGGGGAGGTTGTACATACGCAGTATTTT,CASSRRTSGEVVHTQYF
TRBV10-2,TRBJ1-2,-,few,TGCGCCAGCACAGTCCCTCCTAACTATGGCTACACCTTC,CASTVPPNYGYTF
TRBV5-1,TRBJ2-2,TRBD1,-,TGCGCCAGCAGCCACGGACAGGGGGCCGGGGAGCTGTTTTTT,CASSHGQGAGELFF
TRBV27,TRBJ2-2,-,-,TGTGCCAGCAGTTTAGTGGGAGTCGGGGAGCTGTTTTTT,CASSLVGVGELFF
TRBV7-8,TRBJ2-7,-,-,TGTGCCAGCAGCTTAAAGCGTTACGAGCAGTACTTC,CASSLKRYEQYF
TRBV25-1,TRBJ2-2,-,-,TGTGCCAGCGGACGCAGTTGGGGCGGGGAGCTGTTTTTT,CASGRSWGGELFF
TRBV19,TRBJ2-7,-,-,TGTGCCAGTAGTCAAGGGAAGCTTTACGAGCAGTACTTC,CASSQGKLYEQYF
TRBV18,TRBJ2-7,TRBD1,-,TGTGCCAGCTCACCGGACTTTGGGACAGGCGCGGACGAGCAGTACTTC,CASSPDFGTGADEQYF
TRBV28,TRBJ1-5,-,many,TGTGCCAGCAGTCCGATCCGGGACGGCAATCAGCCCCAGCATTTT,CASSPIRDGNQPQHF
TRBV5-8,TRBJ1-1,TRBD1,-,TGTGCCAGCAGCTTGGGACAGGGGGTGTTTTGGAACACTGAAGCTTTCTTT,CASSLGQGVFWNTEAFF
TRBV5-1,TRBJ2-2,TRBD2,few,TGCGCCAGCAGCGTCACGGGACTAGCGACCGGGGAGCTGTTTTTT,CASSVTGLATGELFF
TRBV2,TRBJ1-6,TRBD1,-,TGTGCCAGCAGTCCCCAACAGGGGAGTTTGGCTTCACCCCTCCACTTT,CASSPQQGSLASPLHF
TRBV19,TRBJ2-6,-,-,TGTGCCAGTTGGGGTCGGGGGAGCTCTGGGGCCAACGTCCTGACTTTC,CASWGRGSSGANVLTF
TRBV19,TRBJ2-7,TRBD2,once,TGTGCCAGTAGACGAAGCGGGAGTCGTTCCTACGAGCAGTACTTC,CASRRSGSRSYEQYF
TRBV7-2,TRBJ2-7,-,-,TGTGCCAGCAGCTTTAGGCTAGCGAATACCTACGAGCAGTACTTC,CASSFRLANTYEQYF
TRBV4-1,TRBJ2-7,-,-,TGCGCCAGCAGCGCCAGACAGCCCGCCTACGAGCAGTACTTC,CASSARQPAYEQYF
TRBV4-1,TRBJ2-7,TRBD1,-,TGCGCCAGCAGCCAAGATACATGGACAGGGGGCTTCGAGCAGTACTTC,CASSQDTWTGGFEQYF
TRBV7-6,TRBJ2-2,-,once,TGTGCCAGCAGCGGCAGGGTACCCGGGGAGCTGTTTTTT,CASSGRVPGELFF
TRBV5-5,TRBJ1-2,-,once,TGTGCCAGCAGCTTGAGGCCAGGGGACTTTGGCTACACCTTC,CASSLRPGDFGYTF
TRBV4-2,TRBJ1-3,TRBD1,few,TGTGCCAGCAGCCGGGACAGGCAGGGGGACGGAAACACCATATATTTT,CASSRDRQGDGNTIYF
TRBV28,TRBJ2-3,TRBD1,-,TGTGCCAGCAGTTTCCTTAAGACAGGGGCGGGAGATACGCAGTATTTT,CASSFLKTGAGDTQYF
TRBV20-1,TRBJ2-7,-,once,TGCAGTGTTTTAGACCGCGTCGAGCAGTACTTC,CSVLDRVEQYF
TRBV25-1,TRBJ2-3,TRBD2,few,TGTGCCAGCAGTGGAAGACTAGCGGGAGGTACAGATACGCAGTATTTT,CASSGRLAGGTDTQYF
TRBV2,TRBJ2-7,TRBD2,-,TGTGCCAGCGGGAGAGAAGCGGGATACTACGAGCAGTACTTC,CASGREAGYYEQYF
TRBV7-9,TRBJ2-2,TRBD2,-,TGTGCCAGCAGCCCTAGCGGGGACTCCACCGGGGAGCTGTTTTTT,CASSPSGDSTGELFF
TRBV19,TRBJ2-2,TRBD2,-,TGTGCCACCGCCCTTATAGGGACTAGGAACACCGGGGAGCTGTTTTTT,CATALIGTRNTGELFF
TRBV21-1,TRBJ2-1,-,once,TGTGCCAGCAGCAATCGCCGGGAAGGGGGCGACAATGAGCAGTTCTTC,CASSNRREGGDNEQFF
TRBV5-1,TRBJ2-6,-,-,TGCGCCAGCACCCTAACACCCTCTGGGGCCAACGTCCTGACTTTC,CASTLTPSGANVLTF
TRBV19,TRBJ1-2,-,-,TGTGCCAGTAGGGAGAGTGGTCTTCGACAGTTTAACTATGGCTACACCTTC,CASRESGLRQFNYGYTF
TRBV5-1,TRBJ1-1,-,-,TGCGCCAGCAGCTTGGGACCAGAGATGAACACTGAAGCTTTCTTT,CASSLGPEMNTEAFF
TRBV27,TRBJ2-6,-,once,TGTGCCAGCAGCTACCGACAAGACTCTGGGGCCAACGTCCTGACTTTC,CASSYRQDSGANVLTF
TRBV19,TRBJ1-2,-,-,TGTGCCAGCGGTTTTTGGGATGCTCGTACCTATGGCTACACCTTC,CASGFWDARTYGYTF
TRBV5-1,TRBJ2-3,-,-,TGCGCCAGCAGCCCCCAGGGTCGAGGCACAGATACGCAGTATTTT,CASSPQGRGTDTQYF
TRBV4-2,TRBJ2-1,-,-,TGTGCCAGCAGCCCCGGGAGGGGACAGGGAAACAATGAGCAGTTCTTC,CASSPGRGQGNNEQFF
TRBV18,TRBJ2-3,-,once,TGTGCCAGCTCACCACTTCTGGCAGATACGCAGTATTTT,CASSPLLADTQYF
TRBV29-1,TRBJ1-3,TRBD1,-,TGCAGCGTTCCGACCGGGACAGGGGCGGACACCATATATTTT,CSVPTGTGADTIYF
TRBV25-1,TRBJ2-1,TRBD2,once,TGTGCCAGCAGTGATACTAGCGAGAGTCCTCCTCGGAATGAGCAGTTCTTC,CASSDTSESPPRNEQFF
TRBV7-9,TRBJ2-2,TRBD2,few,TGTGCCAGCAGCTCCGTAGCGGGAGGGCCCTTCGGGGAGCTGTTTTTT,CASSSVAGGPFGELFF
TRBV28,TRBJ2-3,TRBD2,once,TGTGCCAGCAGTTCGCCACAGGGACTAGCGTTCGCAGATACGCAGTATTTT,CASSSPQGLAFADTQYF
TRBV15,TRBJ2-7,TRBD2,-,TGTGCCACCGCAAGGACTAGCGGGAGTTACGAGCAGTACTTC,CATARTSGSYEQYF
TRBV7-2,TRBJ1-4,-,-,TGTGCCAGCAGCTCCGGGCTGTCTAATGAAAAACTGTTTTTT,CASSSGLSNEKLFF
TRBV19,TRBJ2-1,-,-,TGTGCCAGTAGTATAGCGGGCGCCTACAATGAGCAGTTCTTC,CASSIAGAYNEQFF
TRBV28,TRBJ2-3,TRBD2,-,TGTGCCAGCAGGGGTCTAGCGGGGCGCACAGATACGCAGTATTTT,CASRGLAGRTDTQYF
TRBV30,TRBJ1-3,-,-,TGTGCCTGGTCTGGTACCGGGACGCAAAAAAACACCATATATTTT,CAWSGTGTQKNTIYF
TRBV6-6,TRBJ1-1,-,-,TGTGCCAGCAGATACACGACGGCGAACACTGAAGCTTTCTTT,CASRYTTANTEAFF
TRBV28,TRBJ2-5,TRBD2,-,TGTGCCAGCAGTCTCGGTGGGGTTAGCGGGACCGAGACCCAGTACTTC,CASSLGGVSGTETQYF
TRBV5-6,TRBJ1-2,-,-,TGTGCCAGCAGCTTGGGGCAGGGCATCGGTGGCTACACCTTC,CASSLGQGIGGYTF
TRBV6-5,TRBJ2-7,-,-,TGTGCCAGCAGTCCCCAGCCCAGGGATACCTACGAGCAGTACTTC,CASSPQPRDTYEQYF
TRBV6-5,TRBJ2-7,TRBD2,-,TGTGCCAGCAGGAAGACAGGACTAGCCTCCTACGAGCAGTACTTC,CASRKTGLASYEQYF
TRBV28,TRBJ2-7,TRBD1,-,TGTGCCAGCAGTGACCGACAGGGTACCTACGAGCAGTACTTC,CASSDRQGTYEQYF
TRBV28,TRBJ1-2,TRBD1,-,TGTGCCAGCAGGACAGGGACTGACTATGGCTACACCTTC,CASRTGTDYGYTF
TRBV12-5,TRBJ1-4,-,few,TGTGCTAGTGGTTCAGCTGACCCTTGGATGAATGAAAAACTGTTTTTT,CASGSADPWMNEKLFF
TRBV2,TRBJ1-5,-,-,TGTGCCAGCAGTGATAGCAATCAGCCCCAGCATTTT,CASSDSNQPQHF
TRBV7-9,TRBJ2-3,TRBD2,-,TGTGCCAGCAGCCAGGGGACTAGCGGATTCACAGATACGCAGTATTTT,CASSQGTSGFTDTQYF